This T cell receptor beta chain was identified in a study of vaccination and CD4 T cells after COVID-19. At the level of the study: Typically, post-vaccine samples were obtained a median about 70 days after dose two, within a range of 14 to 241. Notes on the study in general: The appearance of a median approximately 90% of reactive clones in convalescent patients occurred only post-vaccination.

Sequenced with the Oncomine TCR Beta short-read assay was DNA taken from cultured CD4+ T cells. TCRdb analysed the PCR reads with MiXCR anew, one entry per CDR3 protein. The table has more than 4,500 distinct CDR3 sequences, around 60% seen once; the top ten hold around 20%. This clonotype was recorded a few times. The antigen remains undetermined. Trimming cost V 4 bases and J 7 bases; bases outside gene matches: 13. This CDR3 has 16 residues. Looked up from germline, CDR1 is DFQATT and CDR2 is SNEGSKA (reference sequence). As for treatment: approximately nine-day PBMC culture with coronavirus spike peptide pools or control peptides (ViraFEST assay). ViraFEST sequenced TCRs after peptide-pool expansion of antigen-specific T cells.

Sample: CD4+ T cells from blood, cultured in vitro. This chain links TRBV20-1 with TRBJ2-1, with 10 bases aligning to TRBD2. This receptor was obtained from a human donor who had recovered from COVID-19. In nucleotides, the CDR3 is TGCAGTGCTAAACAGCGGGGGGGTGTGGGTGGAAATGAGCAGTTCTTC. As protein: CSAKQRGGVGGNEQFF.